The present T cell receptor (beta chain) was sequenced within a study of T cells after yellow fever vaccination. General study findings and limits: In FACS-sorted repertoires, abundant clonotypes from the bulk population could appear as contaminants.

Only a few counts were recorded for this clonotype. Antigen unknown. TCRdb ran MiXCR on the 5' RACE reads and lists one entry per CDR3 protein. The data contain around 530,000 distinct CDR3 sequences, about a sixth of them singletons. The V end lost 1 base, the J end lost 0 bases, and 9 bases lay between the germline ends. This CDR3 is 16 amino acids long. This TCR was recovered from a man between 18 and 35 years old who received the YFV17D yellow fever vaccine. The chain uses TRBV12-3 or TRBV12-4 and TRBJ2-2; no definite D call. The starting material was PBMCs, obtained 5 to 6 days after the first yellow fever vaccination. The CDR3 reads CASSLENSANTGELFF. The CDR3 region has the DNA TGTGCCAGCAGTTTAGAGAACAGTGCGAACACCGGGGAGCTGTTTTTT.